The 27 T cell receptor beta chains given below trace back to one sample, sequenced in a study of OX40 agonist ivuxolimab in advanced cancers. TCRdb's table, derived via immunoSEQ multiplex PCR, lists solely in-frame clones and lacks some. The sample has over 45,000 clones; roughly three quarters are singletons. The sample in question was CD4+ or CD8+ T cells sorted from blood, obtained in a trial of the OX40 agonist ivuxolimab. These receptors came from an adult with an advanced solid tumor such as melanoma, head and neck, liver or kidney cancer.

The chain joins TRBV6-5 to TRBJ1-1; D remains unclear. Germline assignment: CDR1 MNHEY and CDR2 SVGAGI. V was cut by 4 bases and J by 3 bases, with 12 bases left in between. This CDR3 comprises 14 residues. Written as DNA, the CDR3 is TGTGCCAGCAGTTTCGGCTTGGTTGACACTGAAGCTTTCTTT. Translation gives CASSFGLVDTEAFF.

This clone appeared once. The DNA for the CDR3 is TGTGCCAGCTCATCACTACTACGGACTAGCGGGACTAGCTCCTACAATGAGCAGTTCTTC. Translating gives CASSSLLRTSGTSSYNEQFF. This chain links TRBV18 with TRBJ2-1; TRBD2 matches 12 bases. The CDR3 extends over 20 amino acids. Per germline, CDR1 KGHSH and CDR2 LQKENI. V lost 5 bases, J lost 0 bases, and 14 bases stayed unmatched.

The chain recombines TRBV28 with TRBJ2-7; no firm D call. CDR3 length: 13 residues. Trimming pared 6 bases from V and 0 bases from J, leaving 9 bases between. Germline loops: CDR1 MDHEN, CDR2 SYDVKM. The CDR3 DNA follows: TGTGCCAGCAGGGCCTGGACCTCCTACGAGCAGTACTTC. The encoded protein is CASRAWTSYEQYF.

V usage is TRBV29-1 and J usage is TRBJ1-2, with TRBD1 matching 9 bases. Germline CDR1 reads SQVTM; CDR2 reads ANQGSEA. V was clipped by 6 bases and J by 4 bases; unmatched bases: 12. This CDR3 contains 15 residues. CDR3 protein: CSVSGTGFLGYGYTF. The DNA of the CDR3 is TGCAGCGTATCCGGGACAGGGTTTCTGGGCTATGGCTACACCTTC.

The chain couples TRBV5-1 to TRBJ1-6; D is uncertain. Germline CDR1 SGHRS, CDR2 YFSETQ. Between the trimmed V and J ends, which lost 3 bases and 5 bases, there was a span of 9 bases. This CDR3 is 14 amino acids long. The CDR3 loop is CASSWTANNSPLHF. The DNA for the CDR3 is TGCGCCAGCAGCTGGACCGCCAATAATTCACCCCTCCACTTT.

This chain joins TRBV13 and TRBJ2-7, with TRBD1 identical over 9 bases. The CDR3 length is 18 residues. CDR1 is PRHDT, CDR2 FYEKMQ, per germline (reference sequence). V dropped 2 bases and J dropped 5; count of bases not matched to a gene: 16. CDR3 sequence reads: CASSLSIEFGTGYDEQYF. The CDR3 DNA is TGTGCCAGCAGCTTATCCATCGAATTCGGGACAGGGTATGACGAGCAGTACTTC.

The chain carries TRBV18 and TRBJ1-1; D is unresolved. The V and J ends lost 6 bases and 0 bases respectively, with 8 bases between them. Germline-derived CDR1 and CDR2 are KGHSH and LQKENI. There are 13 residues in the CDR3. CDR3 nucleotide sequence: TGTGCCAGCTCGCCAAACGTGAACACTGAAGCTTTCTTT. This encodes CASSPNVNTEAFF.

The gene calls are TRBV6-1 and TRBJ2-5; unclear D gene. Germline V CDR1 and CDR2: MNHNS, SASEGT. CDR3 length equals 15 residues. Between the trimmed V and J ends, which lost 2 bases and 4 bases, there was a span of 14 bases. The CDR3 nucleotides are TGTGCCAGCAGTGAATTGGGGTTAGGTCGAGAGACCCAGTACTTC. Protein product: CASSELGLGRETQYF.

This sequence joins TRBV7-3 and TRBJ2-2, with 7 bases identical to TRBD2. Germline CDR1 is SGHTA and CDR2 is FQGTGA. J gave up 3 bases and V 6 bases, and 4 bases lay outside the gene matches. The CDR3 extends over 14 amino acids. The CDR3, as DNA: TGTGCCAGCAGACCGGGGGGAGACACCGGGGAGCTGTTTTTT. Its protein is CASRPGGDTGELFF. Variable domain in full (rest from reference TRBV7-3 and TRBJ2-2): GAGVSQTPSNKVTEKGKYVELRCDPISGHTALYWYRQSLGQGPEFLIYFQGTGAADDSGLPNDRFFAVRPEGSVSTLKIQRTERGDSAVYLCASRPGGDTGELFFGEGSRLTVL.

The chain combines TRBV7-3 with TRBJ2-5, with TRBD1 matching over 8 bases. The J call may be mistaken, given a closer DNA end match to TRBJ2-7. Germline CDR1 is SGHTA and CDR2 is FQGTGA. This CDR3 is 13 amino acids long. The CDR3 here is CASSPGGADEQYF. The DNA of the CDR3 is TGTGCCAGCAGCCCAGGGGGCGCGGACGAGCAGTACTTC.

The chain has TRBV7-8 and TRBJ1-4; D unresolved. CDR1 and CDR2 (germline): SGHVS, FQNEAQ. CDR3 length: 13 residues. V lost 3 bases and J 5 bases, leaving 7 bases between the germline ends. In DNA, the CDR3 is TGTGCCAGCAGCTTTTCCGGGAATGAAAAACTGTTTTTT. Protein: CASSFSGNEKLFF.

This chain joins TRBV11-2 and TRBJ2-1; 8 bases align to TRBD2. The trim removed 2 bases at V and 8 bases at J, leaving 8 bases unmatched. Germline assignment: CDR1 SGHAT and CDR2 FQNNGV. This CDR3 has 15 residues. The CDR3 region is CASSLPGLESHEQFF. The CDR3 nucleotides read TGTGCCAGCAGCTTACCGGGACTAGAATCGCATGAGCAGTTCTTC.

This clone was picked up a small number of times. The chain uses TRBV19 and TRBJ1-1, with TRBD1 identical over 8 bases. Unmatched junction bases numbered 4, after V lost 2 bases and J lost 5 bases. Germline CDR1 reads LNHDA; CDR2 reads SQIVND (reference sequence). This CDR3 is built from 14 residues. CDR3 DNA: TGTGCCAGTAGTATAATGGACAGGGATACTGAAGCTTTCTTT. This encodes CASSIMDRDTEAFF.

This chain joins TRBV9 and TRBJ2-3; 10 bases are a match to TRBD2. Germline CDR1 SGDLS, CDR2 YYNGEE. The V and J ends lost 0 bases and 5 bases, in that order; junction bases with no gene match: 9. This CDR3 contains 17 residues. CDR3 sequence: CASSVGGGTSVEDTQYF. The CDR3 region has the DNA TGTGCCAGCAGCGTAGGGGGTGGGACTAGCGTGGAAGATACGCAGTATTTT.

The chain is built from TRBV19 and TRBJ2-1, with 7 bases matching TRBD1. V shed 9 bases, J shed 2 bases, and the junction held 13 bases outside the gene matches. Per germline, CDR1 LNHDA and CDR2 SQIVND (reference sequence). The CDR3 is 16 residues long. CDR3 DNA sequence: TGTGCCAGCCGAGGGGGCGCCTTAGAAACCTACAATGAGCAGTTCTTC. Amino acids: CASRGGALETYNEQFF.

This chain joins TRBV11-2 and TRBJ2-7, with D uncertain. Trimming shortened V by 6 bases and J by 0 bases, and 12 bases separated the two germline ends. CDR1 is SGHAT, CDR2 FQNNGV, per germline. The CDR3 has 14 residues. In DNA form, the CDR3 reads TGTGCCAGCAGTTATTACGGCAGCTCCTACGAGCAGTACTTC. Translated: CASSYYGSSYEQYF.

This clone was seen a handful of times. The rearrangement links TRBV4-1 to TRBJ1-2, with D possibly matching TRBD1 (5 bases). V gave up 4 bases and J gave up 7 bases, with 13 bases separating them. Germline loops: CDR1 MGHRA, CDR2 YSYEKL. This CDR3 comprises 13 residues. This CDR3 reads CASSLQGGGGYTF. CDR3 bases: TGCGCCAGCAGCCTCCAGGGAGGTGGTGGCTACACCTTC.

The gene calls are TRBV30 and TRBJ2-2; D unclear. The germline V and J ends were trimmed by 2 bases and 2 bases, with 9 bases remaining between them. Germline CDR1 reads GTSNPN; CDR2 reads SVGIG (reference sequence). This CDR3 has 14 residues. The CDR3 DNA sequence: TGTGCCTGGAGTCGCGGATCAAACACCGGGGAGCTGTTTTTT. Its protein is CAWSRGSNTGELFF. The whole variable domain, remainder taken from reference TRBV30 and TRBJ2-2, is SQTIHQWPATLVQPVGSPLSLECTVEGTSNPNLYWYRQAAGRGLQLLFYSVGIGQISSEVPQNLSASRPQDRQFILSSKKLLLSDSGFYLCAWSRGSNTGELFFGEGSRLTVL.

This rearrangement joins TRBV10-2 to TRBJ2-3, with TRBD1 as a possible D gene (5 bases). Germline CDR1 reads WSHSY; CDR2 reads SAAADI. Trimming cost V 0 bases and J 5 bases, with 9 bases left between them. This CDR3 spans 14 amino acids. CDR3 in amino acids: CASSESTTEDTQYF. In nucleotides, the CDR3 is TGCGCCAGCAGTGAGTCGACGACAGAAGATACGCAGTATTTT.

The CDR3 loop is CASSKNKETQYF. As DNA, the CDR3 is TGTGCCAGCAGCAAAAACAAAGAGACCCAGTACTTC. This chain links TRBV11-2 with TRBJ2-5; D ambiguous. The CDR3 runs to 12 residues. Trimming removed 5 bases at V and 3 bases at J, with 7 bases between. The germline CDR1 and CDR2 sequences are SGHAT and FQNNGV.

The chain combines TRBV7-9 with TRBJ2-7; 10 bases agree with TRBD2. The CDR3 runs to 17 residues. The germline CDR1 and CDR2 sequences are SEHNR and FQNEAQ (reference sequence). The V gene end was trimmed by 2 bases and the J gene end by 0 bases; junction bases not matched to a gene: 7. Here the CDR3 reads CASSLYSGGSSSYEQYF. The CDR3 region has the DNA TGTGCCAGCAGCTTATATAGCGGGGGGTCCTCCTCCTACGAGCAGTACTTC.

The gene calls are TRBV4-2 and TRBJ2-2; 10 bases match TRBD1. Germline loops: CDR1 LGHNA, CDR2 YNFKEQ. The V segment lost 3 bases and the J segment 7 bases; nucleotides outside the gene matches: 14. There are 18 residues in the CDR3. The CDR3 nucleotides are TGTGCCAGCAGCCAGTTACCGCCGGGACAGGGGTTCGGCGGGGAGCTGTTTTTT. Translation: CASSQLPPGQGFGGELFF.

The rearrangement links TRBV5-1 to TRBJ2-5; D not certain. Deletions cut 2 bases from V and 4 bases from J, with 3 bases between. The CDR3 totals 11 residues. CDR1 is SGHRS and CDR2 is YFSETQ in the germline V gene. This chain's CDR3 is CASSFSETQYF. As DNA, the CDR3 is TGCGCCAGCAGCTTTTCAGAGACCCAGTACTTC. Based on the CDR3 plus reference TRBV5-1 and TRBJ2-5, the full variable domain is KAGVTQTPRYLIKTRGQQVTLSCSPISGHRSVSWYQQTPGQGLQFLFEYFSETQRNKGNFPGRFSGRQFSNSRSEMNVSTLELGDSALYLCASSFSETQYFGPGTRLLVL.

The chain is built from TRBV5-1 and TRBJ2-3, with TRBD1 identical over 7 bases. V lost 1 base and J lost 2; bases outside the gene matches: 10. The CDR3 totals 17 residues. Germline assignment: CDR1 SGHRS and CDR2 YFSETQ. The CDR3 region is CASSLIRGGEDTDTQYF. The CDR3 nucleotides read TGCGCCAGCAGCTTGATTAGAGGGGGCGAGGACACAGATACGCAGTATTTT.

V usage is TRBV11-2 and J usage is TRBJ2-7; possibly TRBD1 for D (6 bases). V lost 1 base to trimming and J lost 4 bases, with 14 bases between them. Germline CDR1 is SGHAT and CDR2 is FQNNGV. This CDR3 is built from 15 residues. DNA for the CDR3: TGTGCCAGCAGCTTAGTTTTTGGGCAGGGGTACGAGCAGTACTTC. It yields the protein CASSLVFGQGYEQYF.

This clone was detected a few times. The rearrangement uses TRBV18 and TRBJ1-5; the match to TRBD1 covers 7 bases. Per germline, CDR1 KGHSH and CDR2 LQKENI. The CDR3 contains 14 residues. After removal of 2 bases from V and 5 bases from J, the junction contained 3 bases not matched to a gene. As DNA, the CDR3 is TGTGCCAGCTCACCAGCGCAGGGGGATCAGCCCCAGCATTTT. Translating gives CASSPAQGDQPQHF.

The chain joins TRBV21-1 to TRBJ2-1; whether TRBD2, the table's D call, matches the DNA was not checked. TRBV21-1 is a documented pseudogene. This CDR3 region has 17 residues. CDR3 amino acids: CASSKALSSGNFNEQFF. The DNA of the CDR3 is TGTGCCAGCAGCAAAGCGCTGAGTAGCGGGAACTTCAATGAGCAGTTCTTC.